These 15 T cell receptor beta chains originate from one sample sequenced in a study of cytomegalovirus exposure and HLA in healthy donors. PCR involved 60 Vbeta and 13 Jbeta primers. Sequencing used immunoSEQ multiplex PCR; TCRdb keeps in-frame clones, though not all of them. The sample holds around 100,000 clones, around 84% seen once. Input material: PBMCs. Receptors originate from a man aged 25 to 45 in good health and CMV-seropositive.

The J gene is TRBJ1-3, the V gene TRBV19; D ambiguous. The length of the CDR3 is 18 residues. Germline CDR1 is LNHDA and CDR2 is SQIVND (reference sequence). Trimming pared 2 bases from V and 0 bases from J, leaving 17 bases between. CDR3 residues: CASSIRALAASSGNTIYF. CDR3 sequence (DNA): TGTGCCAGTAGTATAAGAGCCCTGGCGGCTAGCTCTGGAAACACCATATATTTT.

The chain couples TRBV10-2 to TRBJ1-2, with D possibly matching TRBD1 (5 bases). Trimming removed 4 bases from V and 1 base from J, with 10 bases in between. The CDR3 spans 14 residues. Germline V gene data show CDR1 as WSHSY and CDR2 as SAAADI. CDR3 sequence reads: CASSGVQVNYGYTF. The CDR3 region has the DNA TGCGCCAGCAGTGGGGTACAGGTTAACTATGGCTACACCTTC.

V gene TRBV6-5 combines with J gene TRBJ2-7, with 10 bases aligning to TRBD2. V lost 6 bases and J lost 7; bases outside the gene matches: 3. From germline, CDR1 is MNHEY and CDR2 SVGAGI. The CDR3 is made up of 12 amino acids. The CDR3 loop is CASRTLAGEQYV. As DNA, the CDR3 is TGTGCCAGCAGGACACTAGCGGGAGAGCAGTACGTC.

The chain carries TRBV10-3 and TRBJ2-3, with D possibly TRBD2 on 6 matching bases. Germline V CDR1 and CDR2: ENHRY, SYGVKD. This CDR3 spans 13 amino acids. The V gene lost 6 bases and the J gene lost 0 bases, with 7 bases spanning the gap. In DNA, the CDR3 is TGTGCCATCAGGGGGACTAGCACAGATACGCAGTATTTT. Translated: CAIRGTSTDTQYF.

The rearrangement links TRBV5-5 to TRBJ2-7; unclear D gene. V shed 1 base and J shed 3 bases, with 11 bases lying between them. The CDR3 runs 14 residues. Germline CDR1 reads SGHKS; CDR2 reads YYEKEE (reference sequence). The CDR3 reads CASSLTLASYEQYV. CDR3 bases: TGTGCCAGCAGCTTGACCCTCGCTAGCTACGAGCAGTACGTC.

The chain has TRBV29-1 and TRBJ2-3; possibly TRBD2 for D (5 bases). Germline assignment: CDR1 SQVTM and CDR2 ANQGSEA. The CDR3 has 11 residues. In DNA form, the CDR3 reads TGCATCTCAGTCGGGAAAGATACGCAGTATTTT. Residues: CISVGKDTQYF.

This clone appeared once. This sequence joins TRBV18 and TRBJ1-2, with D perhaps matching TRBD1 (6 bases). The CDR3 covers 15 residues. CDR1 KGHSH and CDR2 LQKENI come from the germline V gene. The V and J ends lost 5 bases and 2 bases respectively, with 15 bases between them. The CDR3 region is CASSTAGTPNYGYTF. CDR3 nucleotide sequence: TGTGCCAGCTCAACGGCCGGGACACCAAACTATGGCTACACCTTC.

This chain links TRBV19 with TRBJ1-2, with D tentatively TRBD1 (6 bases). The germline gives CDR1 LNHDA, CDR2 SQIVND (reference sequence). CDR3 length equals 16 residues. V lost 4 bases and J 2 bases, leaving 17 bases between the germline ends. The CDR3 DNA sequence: TGTGCCAGTAGTAATCAAGACAGGATATTAAACTATGGCTACACCTTC. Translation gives CASSNQDRILNYGYTF. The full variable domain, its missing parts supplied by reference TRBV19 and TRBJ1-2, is DGGITQSPKYLFRKEGQNVTLSCEQNLNHDAMYWYRQDPGQGLRLIYYSQIVNDFQKGDIAEGYSVSREKKESFPLTVTSAQKNPTAFYLCASSNQDRILNYGYTFGSGTRLTVV.

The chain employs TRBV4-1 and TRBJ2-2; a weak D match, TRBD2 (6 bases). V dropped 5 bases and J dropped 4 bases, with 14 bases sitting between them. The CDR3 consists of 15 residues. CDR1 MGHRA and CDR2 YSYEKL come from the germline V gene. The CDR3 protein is CASSYRELITGELFF. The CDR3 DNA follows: TGCGCCAGCAGCTACCGGGAGCTGATCACCGGGGAGCTGTTTTTT.

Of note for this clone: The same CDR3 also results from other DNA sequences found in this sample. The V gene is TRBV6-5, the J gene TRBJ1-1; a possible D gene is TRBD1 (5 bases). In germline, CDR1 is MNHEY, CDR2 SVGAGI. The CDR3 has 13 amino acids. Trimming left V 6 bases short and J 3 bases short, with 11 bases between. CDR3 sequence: CASRDRGYTEAFF. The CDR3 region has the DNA TGTGCCAGCAGGGACCGGGGGTACACTGAAGCTTTCTTT.

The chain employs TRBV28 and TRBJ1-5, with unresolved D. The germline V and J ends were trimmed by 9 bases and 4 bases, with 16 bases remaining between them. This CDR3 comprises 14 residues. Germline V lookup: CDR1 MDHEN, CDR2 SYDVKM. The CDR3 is CASTPAGNNQPQHF. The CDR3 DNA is TGTGCCAGTACCCCTGCGGGGAATAATCAGCCCCAGCATTTT.

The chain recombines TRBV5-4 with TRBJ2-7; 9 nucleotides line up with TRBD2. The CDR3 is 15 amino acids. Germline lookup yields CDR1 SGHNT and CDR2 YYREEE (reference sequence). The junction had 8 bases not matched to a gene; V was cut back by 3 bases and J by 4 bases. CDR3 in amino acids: CASSSDQRGAYEQYF. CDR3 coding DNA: TGTGCCAGCAGCTCAGATCAGCGGGGGGCGTACGAGCAGTACTTC.

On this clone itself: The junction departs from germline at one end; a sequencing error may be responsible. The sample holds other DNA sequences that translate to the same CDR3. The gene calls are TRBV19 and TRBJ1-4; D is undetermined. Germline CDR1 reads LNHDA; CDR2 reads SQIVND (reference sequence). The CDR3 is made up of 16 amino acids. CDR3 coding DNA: TGTGCCAGTAGTATAGCATCCCCGGTGGAGACGGAAAAGCTGTTTTTT. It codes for CASSIASPVETEKLFF. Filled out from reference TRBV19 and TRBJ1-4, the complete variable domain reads DGGITQSPKYLFRKEGQNVTLSCEQNLNHDAMYWYRQDPGQGLRLIYYSQIVNDFQKGDIAEGYSVSREKKESFPLTVTSAQKNPTAFYLCASSIASPVETEKLFFGSGTQLSVL.

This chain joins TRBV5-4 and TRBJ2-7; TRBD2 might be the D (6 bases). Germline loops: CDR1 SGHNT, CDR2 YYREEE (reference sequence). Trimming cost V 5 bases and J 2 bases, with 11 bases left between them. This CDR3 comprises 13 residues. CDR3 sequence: CASSFSGTYEQYV. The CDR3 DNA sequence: TGTGCCAGCAGTTTTAGCGGAACCTACGAGCAGTACGTC.

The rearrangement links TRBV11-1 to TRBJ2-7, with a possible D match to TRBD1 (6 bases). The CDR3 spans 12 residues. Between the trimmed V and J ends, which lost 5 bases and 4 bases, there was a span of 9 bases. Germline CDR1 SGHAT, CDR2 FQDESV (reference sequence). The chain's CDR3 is CASSPDRYEQYF. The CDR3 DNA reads TGTGCCAGCAGCCCCGACAGGTACGAGCAGTACTTC.